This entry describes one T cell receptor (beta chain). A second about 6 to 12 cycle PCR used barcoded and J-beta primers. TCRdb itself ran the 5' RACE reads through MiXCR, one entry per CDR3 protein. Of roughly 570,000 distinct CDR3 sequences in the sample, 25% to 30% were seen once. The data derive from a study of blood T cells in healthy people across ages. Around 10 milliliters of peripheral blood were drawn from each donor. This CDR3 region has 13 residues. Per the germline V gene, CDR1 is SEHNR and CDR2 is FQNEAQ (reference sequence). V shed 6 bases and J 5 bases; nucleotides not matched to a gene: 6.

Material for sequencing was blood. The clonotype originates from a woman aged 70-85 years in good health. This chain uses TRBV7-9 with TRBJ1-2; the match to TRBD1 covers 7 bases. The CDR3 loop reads CASRRDSSYGYTF. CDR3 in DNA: TGTGCCAGCAGACGGGACAGTTCATATGGCTACACCTTC.